Following are 6 T cell receptor beta chains from one sample sequenced in a study of T-cell memory formation after mild COVID-19. TCRdb redid the calling of the 5' RACE reads with MiXCR, one entry per CDR3 protein. The table lists around 390,000 distinct CDR3 sequences, approximately 16% of them singletons. The sample comprised PBMCs or a T cell subset sorted from them (not recorded which). The source of these receptors is a man between 18 and 35 years old who had mild COVID-19 (a few samples of this study predate the infection). Cell type and time point are not known.

This sequence joins TRBV7-3 and TRBJ1-3, with unresolved D. This CDR3 is built from 13 residues. The germline V and J ends were trimmed by 5 bases and 4 bases, with 9 bases remaining between them. CDR1 and CDR2 (germline): SGHTA, FQGTGA. Here the CDR3 reads CASSRRVGNTIYF. The CDR3 bases are TGTGCCAGCAGCCGGAGGGTGGGAAACACCATATATTTT.

A few counts support this clonotype. The CDR3 is CASRGTEYEKLFF. The CDR3 coding sequence is TGTGCCAGCAGAGGGACGGAGTATGAAAAACTGTTTTTT. The chain uses TRBV7-2 and TRBJ1-4; the D gene is possibly TRBD1 (5 bases). The CDR3 runs 13 residues. With 6 bases removed from V and 6 bases from J, the gap between germline ends came to 11 bases. CDR1 and CDR2 (germline): SGHTA, FQGNSA.

This clonotype was seen more than once but under ten times. CDR3 protein: CASSQGNEETQYF. CDR3 nucleotides: TGTGCCAGCAGCCAAGGGAACGAGGAGACCCAGTACTTC. The chain has TRBV4-2 and TRBJ2-5, with D uncertain. The CDR3 loop spans 13 amino acids. Germline loops: CDR1 LGHNA, CDR2 YNFKEQ. V shed 1 base and J shed 5 bases, with 8 bases lying between them.

The rearrangement links TRBV7-8 to TRBJ1-5; D gene unclear. Germline V CDR1 and CDR2: SGHVS, FQNEAQ. There are 12 residues in the CDR3. V lost 5 bases to trimming and J lost 6 bases, with 8 bases between them. The CDR3 protein is CASSREGQPQHF. The CDR3 DNA is TGTGCCAGCAGCCGAGAGGGTCAGCCCCAGCATTTT.

The chain recombines TRBV4-1 with TRBJ2-3; TRBD2 agrees at 10 bases. The CDR3 runs to 15 residues. Germline V gene data show CDR1 as MGHRA and CDR2 as YSYEKL. The junction had 7 bases not matched to a gene; V was cut back by 4 bases and J by 6 bases. For the CDR3, the DNA is TGCGCCAGCAGCCCGCTAGCGGGGGCGGGTGATACGCAGTATTTT. It specifies CASSPLAGAGDTQYF.

The chain links TRBV4-1 to TRBJ2-2, with D possibly TRBD1 on 7 matching bases. CDR1 is MGHRA, CDR2 YSYEKL, per germline. V was cut by 0 bases and J by 7 bases, with 18 bases left in between. The CDR3 runs to 17 residues. CDR3 coding DNA: TGCGCCAGCAGCCAAGATTGGAGCAGGGGGGCGCACGGGGAGCTGTTTTTT. Its translation is CASSQDWSRGAHGELFF.